This TCR beta chain was identified during a study of Graves' ophthalmopathy and Graves' hyperthyroidism. On the study more broadly: Peripheral blood was collected at initial diagnosis, before any treatment.

Findings and caveats of the study: Sensitivity of 87.88% and specificity of 70% to 84% were achieved when a 13-signature model separated ophthalmopathy from stable hyperthyroidism.

In the case of this clonotype: What it binds is not known.

The CDR3 covers 13 residues. Trimming removed 2 bases at V and 4 bases at J, with 8 bases between. RNA transcripts yielded amplified TCR beta CDR3 regions. An initial RT-PCR round employing HTBI primers preceded a second-round multiplex PCR. TCRdb called the multiplex PCR reads again in MiXCR, with one record for every CDR3 protein. Here the sample spans fewer than 650,000 distinct CDR3 sequences, 22% being singletons. The V gene is TRBV12-3 or TRBV12-4, the J gene TRBJ1-2; D ambiguous. Sample: peripheral blood. This receptor was taken from a woman aged 18-29 years with stable Graves' hyperthyroidism. Some clones in this sample may be carry-over from other donors' samples. As DNA, the CDR3 is TGTGCCAGCAGTTTAAAGTCTTCCTATGGCTACACCTTC. Amino acids: CASSLKSSYGYTF.